This T cell receptor beta chain was profiled in a study of human T cells and chemical hapten exposure. Time point indicated: patch test 2, 6 weeks after DPC sensitization. Treatment reported: therapeutic diphenylcyclopropenone sensitization with weekly scalp DPC. This clonotype was observed a few times. From germline, CDR1 is DFQATT and CDR2 SNEGSKA (reference sequence). Between the trimmed V and J ends, which lost 0 bases and 4 bases, there was a span of 3 bases. CDR3 length equals 11 residues. TCRdb itself ran the RACE reads through MiXCR, one entry per CDR3 protein. The sample has tens of thousands of distinct CDR3 sequences, roughly 9.6% seen once; the top ten hold around 2.1%.

The clonotype originates from a man between 35 and 55 years old with alopecia areata. Some clones in this sample may be carry-over from other donors' samples. Sequencing used whole blood, obtained in connection with sensitization to the hapten diphenylcyclopropenone (DPC). The chain joins TRBV20-1 to TRBJ1-2, with D unclear. CDR3 in DNA: TGCAGTGCTAGAGAGGGCTATGGCTACACCTTC. This sequence encodes CSAREGYGYTF.